Here is one T cell receptor (beta chain) with its context. The antigen remains unidentified. TCRdb fed the reads into MiXCR, producing one record per CDR3 protein. The table has 450,000 to 600,000 distinct CDR3 sequences, about 33% seen once. The data were taken from a study of T cell repertoires in cytomegalovirus infection. Study details: Alongside well-studied HLA-B-restricted CMV epitopes, recently identified HLA-C-restricted CMV epitopes were also used. Study-wide points: Cumulative public TCR beta family frequency identified CMV carriers with the relevant HLA.

With V trimmed by 6 bases and J by 4 bases, 5 bases remained unmatched. From germline, CDR1 is MNHNS and CDR2 SASEGT. The CDR3 has 13 amino acids. Sample: cultured PBMCs, taken from culture after CMV antigen stimulation. This chain uses TRBV6-1 with TRBJ2-7; TRBD1 agrees at 8 bases. This sequence originates from a human donor in good health (CMV status not recorded). Some clones in this sample may be carry-over from other donors' samples. CDR3 loop: CASRRTGTYEQYV. The CDR3 bases are TGTGCCAGCAGAAGGACAGGGACGTACGAGCAGTACGTC.